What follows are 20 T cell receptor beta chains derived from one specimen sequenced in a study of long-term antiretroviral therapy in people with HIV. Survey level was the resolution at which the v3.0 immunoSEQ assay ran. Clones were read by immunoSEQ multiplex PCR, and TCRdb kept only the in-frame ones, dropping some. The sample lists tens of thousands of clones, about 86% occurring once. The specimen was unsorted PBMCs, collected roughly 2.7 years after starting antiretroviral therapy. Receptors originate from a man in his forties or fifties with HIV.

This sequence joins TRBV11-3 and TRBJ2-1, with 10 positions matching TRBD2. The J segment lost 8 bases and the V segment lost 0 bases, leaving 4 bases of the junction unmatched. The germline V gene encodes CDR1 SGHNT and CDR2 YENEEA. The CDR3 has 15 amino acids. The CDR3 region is CASSLEAGGMDEQFF. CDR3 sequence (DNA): TGTGCCAGCAGCTTAGAAGCGGGGGGGATGGATGAGCAGTTCTTC.

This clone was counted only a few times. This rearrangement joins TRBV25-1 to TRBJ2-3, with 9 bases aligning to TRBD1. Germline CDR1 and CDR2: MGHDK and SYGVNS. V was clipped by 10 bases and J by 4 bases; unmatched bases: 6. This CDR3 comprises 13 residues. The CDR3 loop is CATTGGQPDTQYF. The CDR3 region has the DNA TGTGCCACCACAGGGGGCCAACCAGATACGCAGTATTTT.

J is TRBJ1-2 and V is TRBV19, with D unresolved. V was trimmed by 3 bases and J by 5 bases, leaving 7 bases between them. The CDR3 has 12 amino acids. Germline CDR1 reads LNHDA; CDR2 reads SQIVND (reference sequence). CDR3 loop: CASSIEGYGYTF. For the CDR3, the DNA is TGTGCCAGTAGTATCGAAGGGTATGGCTACACCTTC.

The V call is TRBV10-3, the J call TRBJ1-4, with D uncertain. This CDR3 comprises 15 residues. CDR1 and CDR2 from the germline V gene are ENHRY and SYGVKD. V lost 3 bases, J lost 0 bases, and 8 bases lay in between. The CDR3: CAISDRRATNEKLFF. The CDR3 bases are TGTGCCATCAGTGATCGGAGGGCAACTAATGAAAAACTGTTTTTT.

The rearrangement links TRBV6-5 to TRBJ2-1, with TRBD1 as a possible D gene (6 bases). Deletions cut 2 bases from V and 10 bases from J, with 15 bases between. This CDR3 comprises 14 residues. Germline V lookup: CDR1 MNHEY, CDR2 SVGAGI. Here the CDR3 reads CASSYDGGAVEQFF. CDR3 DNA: TGTGCCAGCAGTTACGATGGGGGCGCCGTAGAGCAGTTCTTC.

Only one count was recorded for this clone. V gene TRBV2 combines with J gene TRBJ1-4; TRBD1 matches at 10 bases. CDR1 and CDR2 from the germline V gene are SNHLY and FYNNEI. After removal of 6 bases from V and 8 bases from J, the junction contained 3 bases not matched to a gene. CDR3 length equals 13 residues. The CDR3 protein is CASSGQGGEKLFF. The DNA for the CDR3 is TGTGCCAGCAGCGGACAGGGGGGAGAAAAACTGTTTTTT.

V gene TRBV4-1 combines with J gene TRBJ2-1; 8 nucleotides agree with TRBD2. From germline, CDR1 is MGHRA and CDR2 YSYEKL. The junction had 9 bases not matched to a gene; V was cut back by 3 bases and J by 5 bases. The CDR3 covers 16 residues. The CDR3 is CASSQGLGFSDNEQFF. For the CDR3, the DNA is TGCGCCAGCAGCCAGGGACTAGGGTTCTCTGACAATGAGCAGTTCTTC.

The CDR3 here is CASSLASGSVGELFF. The CDR3 DNA is TGTGCCAGCAGTTTGGCTAGCGGGAGTGTCGGGGAGCTGTTTTTT. V gene TRBV28 combines with J gene TRBJ2-2, with 10 bases lining up with TRBD2. The CDR3 totals 15 residues. V trimming: 3 bases; J trimming: 7 bases; junction bases outside the gene matches: 5. Germline-derived CDR1 and CDR2 are MDHEN and SYDVKM.

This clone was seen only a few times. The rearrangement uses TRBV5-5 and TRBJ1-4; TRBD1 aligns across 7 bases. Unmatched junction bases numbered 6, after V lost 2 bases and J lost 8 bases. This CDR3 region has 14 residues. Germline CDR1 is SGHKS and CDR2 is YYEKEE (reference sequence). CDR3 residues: CASSFRTGGEKLFF. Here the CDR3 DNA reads TGTGCCAGCAGCTTTCGGACAGGAGGCGAAAAACTGTTTTTT.

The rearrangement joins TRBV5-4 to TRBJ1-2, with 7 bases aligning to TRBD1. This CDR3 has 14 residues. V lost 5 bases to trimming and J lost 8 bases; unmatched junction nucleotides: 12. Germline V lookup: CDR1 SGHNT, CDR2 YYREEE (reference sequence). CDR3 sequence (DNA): TGTGCCAGCAGGGAGTCGGGACAGAGAGCGGGCTACACCTTC. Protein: CASRESGQRAGYTF. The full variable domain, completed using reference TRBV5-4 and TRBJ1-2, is ETGVTQSPTHLIKTRGQQVTLRCSSQSGHNTVSWYQQALGQGPQFIFQYYREEENGRGNFPPRFSGLQFPNYSSELNVNALELDDSALYLCASRESGQRAGYTFGSGTRLTVV.

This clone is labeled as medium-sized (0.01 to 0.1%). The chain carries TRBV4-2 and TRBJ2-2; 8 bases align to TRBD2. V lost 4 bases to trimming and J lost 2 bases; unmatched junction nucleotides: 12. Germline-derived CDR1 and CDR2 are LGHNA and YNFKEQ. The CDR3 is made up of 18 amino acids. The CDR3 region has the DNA TGTGCCAGCAGCCCGGCGGTGGGAAGCGGGGGAAACACCGGGGAGCTGTTTTTT. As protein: CASSPAVGSGGNTGELFF.

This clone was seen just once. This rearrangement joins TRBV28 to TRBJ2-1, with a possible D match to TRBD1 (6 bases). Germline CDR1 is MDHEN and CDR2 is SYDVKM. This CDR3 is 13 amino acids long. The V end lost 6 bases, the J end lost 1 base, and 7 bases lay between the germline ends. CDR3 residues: CASSQGSYNEQFF. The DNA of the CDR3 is TGTGCCAGCAGCCAGGGGTCCTACAATGAGCAGTTCTTC.

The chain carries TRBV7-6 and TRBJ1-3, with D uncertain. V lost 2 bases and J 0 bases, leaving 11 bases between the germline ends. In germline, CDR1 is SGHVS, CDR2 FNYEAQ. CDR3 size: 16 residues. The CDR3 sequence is CASSLSYGVSGNTIYF. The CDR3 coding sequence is TGTGCCAGCAGCTTAAGTTATGGCGTCTCTGGAAACACCATATATTTT.

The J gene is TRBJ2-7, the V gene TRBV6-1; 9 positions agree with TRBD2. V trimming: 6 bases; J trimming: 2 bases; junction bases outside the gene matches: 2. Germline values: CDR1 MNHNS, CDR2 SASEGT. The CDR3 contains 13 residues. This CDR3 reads CASRREGTYEQYF. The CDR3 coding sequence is TGTGCCAGCAGGCGGGAGGGCACCTACGAGCAGTACTTC.

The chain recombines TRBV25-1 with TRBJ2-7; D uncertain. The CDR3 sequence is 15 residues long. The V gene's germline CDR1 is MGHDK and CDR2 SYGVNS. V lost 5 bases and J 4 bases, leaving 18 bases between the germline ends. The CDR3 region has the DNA TGTGCCAGCAGTAAGGCTGGAAGTTTTTTGTACGAGCAGTACTTC. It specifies CASSKAGSFLYEQYF.

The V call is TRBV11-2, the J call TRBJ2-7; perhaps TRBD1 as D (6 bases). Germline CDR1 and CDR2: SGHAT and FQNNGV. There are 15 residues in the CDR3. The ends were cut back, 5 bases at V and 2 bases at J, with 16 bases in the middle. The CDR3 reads CASSQPTGTTYEQYF. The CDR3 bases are TGTGCCAGCAGCCAACCGACAGGTACCACCTACGAGCAGTACTTC.

CDR3 bases: TGTGCCAGCCGGTTGGGAAGGTACGAGCAGTACTTC. It is translated as CASRLGRYEQYF. The chain combines TRBV7-2 with TRBJ2-7; D unclear. CDR3 length: 12 residues. The V end lost 8 bases, the J end lost 4 bases, and 12 bases lay between the germline ends. Germline CDR1 is SGHTA and CDR2 is FQGNSA.

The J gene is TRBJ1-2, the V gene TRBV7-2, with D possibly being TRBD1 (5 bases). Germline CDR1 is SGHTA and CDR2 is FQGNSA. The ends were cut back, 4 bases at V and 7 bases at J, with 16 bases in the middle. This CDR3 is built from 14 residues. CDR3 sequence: CASSSPTAGSGYTF. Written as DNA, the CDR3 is TGTGCCAGCAGCTCACCAACCGCAGGGAGTGGCTACACCTTC.

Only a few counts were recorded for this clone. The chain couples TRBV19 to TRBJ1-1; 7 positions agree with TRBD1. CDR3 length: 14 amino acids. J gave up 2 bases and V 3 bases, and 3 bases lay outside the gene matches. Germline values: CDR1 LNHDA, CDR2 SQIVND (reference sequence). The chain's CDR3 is CASSIQGVNTEAFF. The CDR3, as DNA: TGTGCCAGTAGTATCCAGGGGGTAAACACTGAAGCTTTCTTT.

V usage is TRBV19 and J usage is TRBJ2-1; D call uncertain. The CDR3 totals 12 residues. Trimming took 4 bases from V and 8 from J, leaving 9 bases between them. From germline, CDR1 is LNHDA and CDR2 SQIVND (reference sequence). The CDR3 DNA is TGTGCCAGTAGTAATACCCTCCATGAGCAGTTCTTC. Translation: CASSNTLHEQFF.